Shown below are 15 T cell receptor beta chains from a single sample sequenced in a study of cytomegalovirus exposure and HLA in healthy donors. The PCR used 60 Vbeta and 13 Jbeta primers. Assay used: immunoSEQ multiplex PCR; TCRdb lists only in-frame clones, some missing. The sample shows over 140,000 clones, around 82% of them seen only once. Sequenced input: PBMCs. Every receptor here comes from a man between 50 and 59 years old in good health and CMV-seronegative.

On this clone itself: The conserved phenylalanine or tryptophan is not found at the CDR3 terminus, so this likely reflects a read error. This rearrangement joins TRBV25-1 to TRBJ1-2; D gene unclear. Per germline, CDR1 MGHDK and CDR2 SYGVNS. The CDR3 totals 13 residues. V was trimmed by 4 bases and J by 4 bases, leaving 10 bases between them. The CDR3: CASSGSASYGYTL. The CDR3 coding sequence is TGTGCCAGCAGTGGGTCAGCGAGCTATGGCTACACCCTC.

This clone was observed once. V gene TRBV19 combines with J gene TRBJ2-7, with 9 bases that match TRBD1. V dropped 2 bases and J dropped 5; count of bases not matched to a gene: 4. The CDR3 runs 14 residues. Looked up from germline, CDR1 is LNHDA and CDR2 is SQIVND (reference sequence). The DNA of the CDR3 is TGTGCCAGTAGTATAACAGGGGGCGGAGACGAGCAGTACTTC. As protein: CASSITGGGDEQYF. The whole variable domain, remainder taken from reference TRBV19 and TRBJ2-7, is DGGITQSPKYLFRKEGQNVTLSCEQNLNHDAMYWYRQDPGQGLRLIYYSQIVNDFQKGDIAEGYSVSREKKESFPLTVTSAQKNPTAFYLCASSITGGGDEQYFGPGTRLTVT.

This rearrangement joins TRBV15 to TRBJ2-3, with D unresolved. Trimming took off 0 bases at V and 1 base at J, with 8 bases between the two ends. The germline V gene has CDR1 LNHNV and CDR2 YYDKDF (reference sequence). The CDR3 sequence is 15 residues long. CDR3 region: CATSRELAGTDTQYF. The CDR3 coding sequence is TGTGCCACCAGCAGAGAATTGGCGGGCACAGATACGCAGTATTTT.

The chain uses TRBV30 and TRBJ2-7, with D hard to call. Germline-derived CDR1 and CDR2 are GTSNPN and SVGIG (reference sequence). The CDR3 extends over 14 amino acids. The V end was cut by 8 bases, the J end by 0 bases, with 17 bases between. The CDR3 loop reads CALNEALHSYEQYF. CDR3 sequence (DNA): TGTGCCCTGAATGAGGCACTCCACTCCTACGAGCAGTACTTC.

The rearrangement uses TRBV5-1 and TRBJ2-2; TRBD1 matches at 8 bases. The CDR3 extends over 15 amino acids. The V segment lost 5 bases and the J segment 7 bases; nucleotides outside the gene matches: 10. Germline V lookup: CDR1 SGHRS, CDR2 YFSETQ. The CDR3 nucleotides read TGCGCCAGCAGTCCGCAGGGGGCGCGCAACGGGGAGCTGTTTTTT. Its protein is CASSPQGARNGELFF.

As for this clone: In the same sample, other DNA sequences code for this CDR3. The chain links TRBV5-6 to TRBJ2-7, with 9 positions matching TRBD1. V dropped 0 bases and J dropped 2; count of bases not matched to a gene: 0. This CDR3 is 14 amino acids long. Germline lookup yields CDR1 SGHDT and CDR2 YYEEEE. CDR3 sequence (DNA): TGTGCCAGCAGCTTGGACAGGGGGCCCTACGAGCAGTACTTC. This translates into CASSLDRGPYEQYF.

V is TRBV19 and J is TRBJ2-1, with 10 bases that match TRBD1. Germline V gene data show CDR1 as LNHDA and CDR2 as SQIVND (reference sequence). Germline trimming cut 6 bases from V and 7 bases from J; bases unmatched to any gene: 15. This CDR3 is 17 amino acids long. As DNA, the CDR3 is TGTGCCAGTAGCGATGACAGGGGGCGCGTTATAAGGAATGAGCAGTTCTTC. Its translation: CASSDDRGRVIRNEQFF. The full variable domain, its missing parts supplied by reference TRBV19 and TRBJ2-1, is DGGITQSPKYLFRKEGQNVTLSCEQNLNHDAMYWYRQDPGQGLRLIYYSQIVNDFQKGDIAEGYSVSREKKESFPLTVTSAQKNPTAFYLCASSDDRGRVIRNEQFFGPGTRLTVL.

A note on this clone: The sample has other DNA sequences that encode this CDR3 too. V gene TRBV2 combines with J gene TRBJ2-2, with TRBD1 matching 9 bases. Germline V gene data show CDR1 as SNHLY and CDR2 as FYNNEI. There are 14 residues in the CDR3. J lost 2 bases, V lost 6 bases, and 1 base had no gene match. Here the CDR3 DNA reads TGTGCCAGCAGAACAGGGGGCAACACCGGGGAGCTGTTTTTT. Amino acid sequence: CASRTGGNTGELFF.

The chain links TRBV6-5 to TRBJ2-3; D is possibly TRBD1 (5 bases). CDR1 MNHEY and CDR2 SVGAGI come from the germline V gene. Trimming shortened V by 3 bases and J by 3 bases, and 10 bases separated the two germline ends. The CDR3 totals 14 residues. CDR3 sequence: CASSYYDRTDTQYF. The DNA of the CDR3 is TGTGCCAGCAGTTATTACGACAGAACAGATACGCAGTATTTT.

The rearrangement links TRBV4-2 to TRBJ2-5, with TRBD2 matching 7 bases. In germline, CDR1 is LGHNA, CDR2 YNFKEQ. With V trimmed by 0 bases and J by 5 bases, 12 bases remained unmatched. This CDR3 has 17 amino acids. The CDR3 DNA sequence: TGTGCCAGCAGCCAAGATCAGGAAGCGGGAAAGAGGGAGACCCAGTACTTC. Its translation: CASSQDQEAGKRETQYF.

This sequence joins TRBV5-6 and TRBJ2-1; 7 bases match TRBD2. Germline CDR1 is SGHDT and CDR2 is YYEEEE. Unmatched junction bases numbered 9, after V lost 3 bases and J lost 9 bases. The CDR3 runs to 14 residues. This CDR3 reads CASSYIASSGEQFF. Written as DNA, the CDR3 is TGTGCCAGCAGCTATATTGCGTCTAGCGGTGAGCAGTTCTTC. Complete variable domain (other parts from reference TRBV5-6 and TRBJ2-1): DAGVTQSPTHLIKTRGQQVTLRCSPKSGHDTVSWYQQALGQGPQFIFQYYEEEERQRGNFPDRFSGHQFPNYSSELNVNALLLGDSALYLCASSYIASSGEQFFGPGTRLTVL.

The chain is built from TRBV30 and TRBJ2-7; D unresolved. Trimming removed 0 bases from V and 4 bases from J, with 13 bases in between. Germline CDR1 reads GTSNPN; CDR2 reads SVGIG (reference sequence). The CDR3 is 14 amino acids. The CDR3 DNA reads as TGTGCCTGGAGTGTACCCCACCTAGAATACGAGCAGTACTTC. It translates to CAWSVPHLEYEQYF. The variable domain in full, with the rest retrieved from reference TRBV30 and TRBJ2-7, is SQTIHQWPATLVQPVGSPLSLECTVEGTSNPNLYWYRQAAGRGLQLLFYSVGIGQISSEVPQNLSASRPQDRQFILSSKKLLLSDSGFYLCAWSVPHLEYEQYFGPGTRLTVT.

This chain connects TRBV6-5 to TRBJ2-7; TRBD2 matches 8 bases. The J segment lost 6 bases and the V segment lost 6 bases, leaving 10 bases of the junction unmatched. The CDR3 consists of 14 residues. The germline CDR1 and CDR2 sequences are MNHEY and SVGAGI. DNA for the CDR3: TGTGCCAGCAGACCCGGGGGGGGGTCCACCGAGCAGTACTTC. This sequence encodes CASRPGGGSTEQYF.

This chain joins TRBV12-1 and TRBJ1-5; the table's D call TRBD1 went unverified against the DNA. TRBV12-1 is a known pseudogene. CDR3 length equals 15 residues. The CDR3 DNA sequence: TGTGCCAGCAGCCCAATCCGGACAGGGGATCAGCCCCAGCATTTT. Amino acids: CASSPIRTGDQPQHF.

This chain uses TRBV28 with TRBJ2-5; D may be TRBD1 (6 bases). The CDR3 contains 17 residues. The V end lost 3 bases, the J end lost 2 bases, and 19 bases lay between the germline ends. Germline CDR1 MDHEN, CDR2 SYDVKM. CDR3 protein: CASSFRGQPVPQETQYF. In DNA, the CDR3 is TGTGCCAGCAGTTTCCGGGGACAACCTGTCCCTCAAGAGACCCAGTACTTC. Together with reference TRBV28 and TRBJ2-5, the CDR3 gives the full variable domain: DVKVTQSSRYLVKRTGEKVFLECVQDMDHENMFWYRQDPGLGLRLIYFSYDVKMKEKGDIPEGYSVSREKKERFSLILESASTNQTSMYLCASSFRGQPVPQETQYFGPGTRLLVL.